This T cell receptor beta chain was recovered during a study of T-cell memory formation after mild COVID-19 (dated by TCRdb to 2020 to 2023). Turning to the overall study: TCR sequence clusters from the two donors were found to be largely donor specific. Two young, previously healthy adult volunteers, one female and one male, were included in the cohort. T-cell clones expanding and contracting after mild COVID-19 in a couple of donors were tracked by longitudinal TCRalpha and TCRbeta repertoire sequencing. Paper-wide results and their limitations: Only a couple of mild cases were covered in the study, and larger cohorts including severe cases with pre-infection samples were considered necessary. SARS-CoV-2 specificity was not confirmed for the second-wave clones peaking on day 37. From day 15 to 85, contracting clones showed balanced CD4/CD8 phenotypes, whereas a second wave of clones that expanded from day 15 to 37 leaned towards CD4+. Some responding clones were found in pre-infection memory, which suggests that pre-existing cross-reactive memory T cells took part in the SARS-CoV-2 response. Contracting CD4+ clones turned up mainly in the CM and EM memory subsets, whereas EMRA was where CD8+ clones were enriched.

These reads were obtained on an Illumina NovaSeq 6000. cDNA libraries for TCRalpha and TCRbeta were prepared by 5'RACE using constant-segment primers, with sample barcodes and unique molecular identifiers added. Trizol reagent was used to extract RNA from every sample. Library amplification was performed in two PCR steps, and a second sample barcode and Illumina TruSeq adapters were introduced in the second step. Libraries were sequenced on an Illumina NovaSeq with 2 x 150 bp paired-end reads. The paper's processing steps were these. Reads were demultiplexed and collapsed into UMI-guided consensus sequences with migec v1.2.7. Using mixcr v2.1.11, the UMI consensuses were aligned to TRA and TRB V and J templates and assembled into clonotypes. A clonotype was counted as expanded or contracted only if both edgeR and NoisET called the change significant, with noise models trained on biological replicates. edgeR calls used a false discovery rate-adjusted p below 0.01 and a log2 fold-change threshold of 1. As an exploratory analysis of dynamics, PCA with hierarchical clustering was applied to max-normalized trajectories of the 1000 most abundant clonotypes. Separately sequenced CD4+ and CD8+ repertoires were used to assign a CD4 or CD8 phenotype to each responding clone. TCRdb cleaned the public reads at Q25 with fastp, built clones with MiXCR and kept in-frame beta chains. Rows matching on CDR3 protein sequence are summarized as one entry with the most common DNA and genes. V and J calls and clone size were set by TCRdb, not the authors. The sample data list nearly 200,000 distinct CDR3 sequences, and around 16% of these were observed just once. Together, the top ten hold 2.4% of the sample.

The germline ends are 10 bases apart after V is trimmed by 5 bases and J by 2 bases. The germline V gene provides CDR1 SGHRS and CDR2 YFSETQ. The CDR3 numbers 13 residues from cysteine through phenylalanine. Only the CDR3 DNA stays, 39 bases, in frame from base 1. PBMCs were isolated by Ficoll-Paque density gradient centrifugation. As regards this clonotype: Its cognate antigen has yet to be identified. No quality values exist for individual bases; no much larger clone is one base distant.

The V and J genes are TRBV5-1 and TRBJ1-1, with no confident D gene call. The sequencing input was PBMCs or a T cell subset sorted from them (not recorded which). This sequence was found in an adult woman who had mild COVID-19 (a few samples of this study predate the infection). The sample titles of this study are shuffled in the database, so cell type and time point are left out; the donor was told from shared clones. CDR3 region: CASRWERNTEAFF. The nucleotide sequence reads as follows: TGCGCCAGCAGGTGGGAGAGAAACACTGAAGCTTTCTTT.